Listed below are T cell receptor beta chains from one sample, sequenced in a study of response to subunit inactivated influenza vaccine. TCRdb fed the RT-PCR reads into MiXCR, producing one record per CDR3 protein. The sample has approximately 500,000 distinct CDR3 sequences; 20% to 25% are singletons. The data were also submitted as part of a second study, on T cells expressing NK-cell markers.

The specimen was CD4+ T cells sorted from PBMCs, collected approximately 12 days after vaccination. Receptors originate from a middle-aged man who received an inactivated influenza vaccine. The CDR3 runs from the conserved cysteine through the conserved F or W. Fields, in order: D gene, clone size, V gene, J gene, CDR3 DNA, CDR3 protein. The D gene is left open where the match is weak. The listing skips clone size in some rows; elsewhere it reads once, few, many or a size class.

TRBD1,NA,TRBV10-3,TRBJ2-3,TGTGCCACCGTACCGGGACAGGGGCCAGATACGCAGTATTTT,CATVPGQGPDTQYF
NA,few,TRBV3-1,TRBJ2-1,TGTGCCAGCAGCCCCGGTCCGACCCGCCTCGGTTTCTTC,CASSPGPTRLGFF
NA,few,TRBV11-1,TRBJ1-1,TGTGCCAGCAGAGTAACAGCGAACACTGAAGCTTTCTTT,CASRVTANTEAFF
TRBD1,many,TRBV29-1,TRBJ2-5,TGCAGCGTAATGGACAGGGTCCCAGAGACCCAGTACTTC,CSVMDRVPETQYF
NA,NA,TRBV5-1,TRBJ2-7,TGCGCCAGCAGCTTGGACAGTTTGGAGCAGTACTTC,CASSLDSLEQYF
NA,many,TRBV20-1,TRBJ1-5,TGCAGTGCTAGAGATGAAGGCGATCAGCCCCAGCATTTT,CSARDEGDQPQHF
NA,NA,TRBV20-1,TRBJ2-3,TGCAGTACCTCAGGGAGCACAGATACGCAGTATTTT,CSTSGSTDTQYF
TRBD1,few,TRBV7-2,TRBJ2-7,TGTGCCAGCAGCACGGGACAGGGTAACTACGAGCAGTACTTC,CASSTGQGNYEQYF
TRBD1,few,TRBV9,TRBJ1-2,TGTGCCAGCAGCGCGACAGGGGCCTATGGCTACACCTTC,CASSATGAYGYTF
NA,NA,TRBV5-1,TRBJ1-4,TGCGCCAGCAGCTTGGGGGCGGGCCCGAATGAAAAACTGTTTTTT,CASSLGAGPNEKLFF
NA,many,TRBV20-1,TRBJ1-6,TGCAGTGCTAGCCCGACAGCTAATTCACCCCTCCACTTT,CSASPTANSPLHF
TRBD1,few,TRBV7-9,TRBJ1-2,TGTGCCAGCCACGAGTGGACAGGAGGCAACTATGGCTACACCTTC,CASHEWTGGNYGYTF
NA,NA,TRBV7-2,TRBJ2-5,TGTGCCAGCAGCCCCTACAGGCAAGAGACCCAGTACTTC,CASSPYRQETQYF
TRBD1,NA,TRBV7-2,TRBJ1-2,TGTGCCAGCAGCGTCGGGGGGACAGCAACCTATGGCTACACCTTC,CASSVGGTATYGYTF
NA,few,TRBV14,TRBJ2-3,TGTGCCAGCAGCCAAGATAGGTGGCAAACTAGCACAGATACGCAGTATTTT,CASSQDRWQTSTDTQYF
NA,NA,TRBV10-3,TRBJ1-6,TGTGCCATCAGTGAGTCGAGGCGGGGGCTGAATTCACCCCTCCACTTT,CAISESRRGLNSPLHF
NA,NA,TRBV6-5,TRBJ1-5,TGTGCCAGCAGCTTACGGTACGGAATGTCAAATCAGCCCCAGCATTTT,CASSLRYGMSNQPQHF
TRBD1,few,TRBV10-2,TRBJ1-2,TGCGCCAGCAGTGCTTCGGACAGGTTTAACTATGGCTACACCTTC,CASSASDRFNYGYTF
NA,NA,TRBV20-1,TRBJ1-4,TGCAGTGCTAGAGATCCCGGGCAGAATAATGAAAAACTGTTTTTT,CSARDPGQNNEKLFF
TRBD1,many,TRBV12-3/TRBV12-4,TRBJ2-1,TGTGCCAGCAGTCGAGGACAGGCTGGGGAGCAGTTCTTC,CASSRGQAGEQFF
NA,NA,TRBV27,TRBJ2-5,TGTGCCAGCATGAGGCAACCCCAAGAGACCCAGTACTTC,CASMRQPQETQYF
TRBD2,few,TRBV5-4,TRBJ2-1,TGTGCCAGCAGCTTCCCTAGCGGGGCCCTACAGGGTGAGCAGTTCTTC,CASSFPSGALQGEQFF
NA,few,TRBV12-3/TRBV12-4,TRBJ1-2,TGTGCCAGCAGTTTAGCTTGGGGCTATGGCTACACCTTC,CASSLAWGYGYTF
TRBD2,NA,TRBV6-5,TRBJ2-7,TGTGCCAGCAGTTACCGATCCACCTTAGCGGGAGTGGGGGAGCAGTACTTC,CASSYRSTLAGVGEQYF
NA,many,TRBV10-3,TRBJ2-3,TGTGCCATCAAGGCCGGGAGCACAGATACGCAGTATTTT,CAIKAGSTDTQYF
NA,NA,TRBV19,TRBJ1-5,TGTGCCAGTACCCGTCAGTCCCGGCAGGGTCAGCCCCAGCATTTT,CASTRQSRQGQPQHF